This T cell receptor (beta chain) was sequenced in a study of blood T cell repertoires in COVID-19 (dated by TCRdb to about 2020). About the study as a whole: The collaborator samples originated in the United States, Italy and Spain and spanned the acute and convalescent phases of COVID-19. The material from the prospective study consisted of cDNA or gDNA derived from T cells, B-cell-depleted T cells, or PBMCs. The repertoires were released in a freely available public database intended as a resource for research on the immune response to SARS-CoV-2. Subjects who had been exposed to COVID-19, were actively infected with it, or had recovered from it provided the deeply sampled blood TCRbeta repertoires that made up the dataset. A de-identified subject ID, COVID-19 status, age in years and sex were almost always included in the sample metadata. The samples were drawn from two sources: the first 160 participants of the ongoing ImmuneRACE study, and 950 to 1,500 subjects contributed by 6 global collaborators. Where available, HLA class I and class II types were obtained from metadata supplied by the sample provider rather than from assay-based typing. The full study reports these points: Clinical and demographic metadata were provided uncurated, with the amount varying by source and participant.

To note about this clone: This clone's antigen is unknown. One base away there is no much larger clone; base qualities are not given.

One collaborating source in Seattle enrolled patients while the patients were actively infected and followed the patients over time throughout the course of disease. Collaborating institutions collected whole blood in K2EDTA tubes following their own protocols. For TCRbeta analysis, collaborators shipped samples as frozen whole blood, isolated PBMCs, or DNA extracted from either of those sample types. V loses 7 bases, J loses 4 bases, and the germline ends lie 14 bases apart. Inclusive of the bounding cysteine and phenylalanine, the CDR3 is 14 residues long. This entry keeps only the CDR3 DNA: 42 bases, framed from base 1. CDR1 and CDR2, looked up from the germline V gene, are MNHEY and SVGAGI. The immunoSEQ Assay, a bias-controlled multiplex PCR, was used to amplify TCRbeta CDR3 regions from genomic DNA. The study's processing was this. Nucleated cell counts per sample were estimated from amplification of reference gene primers within the assay. To quantify the absolute abundance of each unique TCRbeta CDR3 rearrangement, sequence reads were collapsed and filtered. For each sample, productive Simpson clonality was calculated by taking the square root of Simpson's diversity index across productive rearrangements. Here the immuneACCESS table is served through TCRdb, limited to in-frame sequences with V and J called. Missing clones are a known gap in these copies; in checked studies unresolved V genes cover under half, and the rest lacks a known reason. The V and J calls and the clone size are those of that table, but D and trimming were determined from the DNA. Present in this sample are approximately 210,000 clones, roughly 84% of which were seen just once. The ten top clones hold 10% to 13% of the sample.

This receptor was obtained from a woman aged 80 or older with COVID-19, enrolled during active disease. Source material: peripheral blood. The V and J genes are TRBV6-5 and TRBJ1-5; the D segment could be TRBD1, given 6 matching bases. CDR3 loop: CASNPSGVNQPQHF. The DNA is as follows: TGTGCCAGCAACCCCTCAGGGGTAAATCAGCCCCAGCATTTT.